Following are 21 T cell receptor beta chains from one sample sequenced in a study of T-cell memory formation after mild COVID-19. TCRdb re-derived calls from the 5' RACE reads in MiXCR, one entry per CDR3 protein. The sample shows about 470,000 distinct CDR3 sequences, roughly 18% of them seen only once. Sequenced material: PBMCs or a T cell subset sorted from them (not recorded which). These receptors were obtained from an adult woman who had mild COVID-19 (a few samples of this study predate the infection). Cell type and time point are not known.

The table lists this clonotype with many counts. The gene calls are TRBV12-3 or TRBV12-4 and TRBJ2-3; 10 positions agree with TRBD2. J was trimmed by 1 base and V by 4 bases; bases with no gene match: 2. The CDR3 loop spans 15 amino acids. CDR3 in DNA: TGTGCCAGCAGTTGGGGGACTAGCGGCACAGATACGCAGTATTTT. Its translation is CASSWGTSGTDTQYF.

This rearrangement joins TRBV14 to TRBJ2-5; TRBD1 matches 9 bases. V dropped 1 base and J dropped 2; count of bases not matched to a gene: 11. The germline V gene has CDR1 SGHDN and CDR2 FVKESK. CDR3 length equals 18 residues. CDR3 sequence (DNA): TGTGCCAGCAGCCAAGGGACAGGGGTCGTAATCGGACAAGAGACCCAGTACTTC. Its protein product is CASSQGTGVVIGQETQYF. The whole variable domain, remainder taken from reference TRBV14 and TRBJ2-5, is EAGVTQFPSHSVIEKGQTVTLRCDPISGHDNLYWYRRVMGKEIKFLLHFVKESKQDESGMPNNRFLAERTGGTYSTLKVQPAELEDSGVYFCASSQGTGVVIGQETQYFGPGTRLLVL.

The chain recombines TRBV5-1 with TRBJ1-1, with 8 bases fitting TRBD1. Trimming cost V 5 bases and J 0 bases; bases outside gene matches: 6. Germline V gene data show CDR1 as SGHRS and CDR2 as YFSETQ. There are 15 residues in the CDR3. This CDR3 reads CASRPGGPVNTEAFF. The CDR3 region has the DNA TGCGCCAGCAGACCAGGGGGCCCTGTGAACACTGAAGCTTTCTTT.

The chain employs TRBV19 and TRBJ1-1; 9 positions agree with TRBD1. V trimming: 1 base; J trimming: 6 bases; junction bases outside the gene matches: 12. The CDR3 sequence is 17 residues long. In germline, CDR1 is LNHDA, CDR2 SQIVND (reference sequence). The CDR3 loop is CASSIVRDRARFSEAFF. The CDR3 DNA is TGTGCCAGTAGTATAGTCAGGGACAGGGCGAGGTTCTCTGAAGCTTTCTTT.

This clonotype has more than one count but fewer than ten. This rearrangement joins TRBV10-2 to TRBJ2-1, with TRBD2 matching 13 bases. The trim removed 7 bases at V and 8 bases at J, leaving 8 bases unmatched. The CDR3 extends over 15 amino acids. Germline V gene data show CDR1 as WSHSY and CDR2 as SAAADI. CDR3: CASTLGLAGVDEQFF. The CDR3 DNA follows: TGCGCCAGCACCTTAGGACTAGCGGGAGTGGATGAGCAGTTCTTC.

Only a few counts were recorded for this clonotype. The CDR3 nucleotides read TGTGCCAGCAGCGCGGACAGTCAATCCACTGAAGCTTTCTTT. It translates to CASSADSQSTEAFF. The V call is TRBV9, the J call TRBJ1-1; D is perhaps TRBD1 (6 bases). This CDR3 has 14 amino acids. V lost 3 bases and J lost 4, with 13 bases in between. Germline CDR1 SGDLS, CDR2 YYNGEE.

In nucleotides, the CDR3 is TGTGCCAGCAGTCCTAAGAGTGGGAACACTGAAGCTTTCTTT. It translates to CASSPKSGNTEAFF. The chain carries TRBV7-2 and TRBJ1-1; the D is unclear. V was shortened by 6 bases and J by 1 base, with 12 bases between the two germline ends. CDR1 and CDR2 (germline): SGHTA, FQGNSA. The CDR3 sequence is 14 residues long.

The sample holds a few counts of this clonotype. The CDR3 protein is CASSPWDRGHSGNTIYF. The CDR3 DNA reads TGTGCCAGCAGCCCCTGGGACAGGGGACACTCTGGAAACACCATATATTTT. The chain is built from TRBV7-9 and TRBJ1-3; TRBD1 matches 10 bases. V was pared by 5 bases and J by 0 bases, with 7 bases of the junction left unmatched. This CDR3 is 17 amino acids long. Germline CDR1 reads SEHNR; CDR2 reads FQNEAQ (reference sequence). Variable domain in full (rest from reference TRBV7-9 and TRBJ1-3): DTGVSQNPRHKITKRGQNVTFRCDPISEHNRLYWYRQTLGQGPEFLTYFQNEAQLEKSRLLSDRFSAERPKGSFSTLEIQRTEQGDSAMYLCASSPWDRGHSGNTIYFGEGSWLTVV.

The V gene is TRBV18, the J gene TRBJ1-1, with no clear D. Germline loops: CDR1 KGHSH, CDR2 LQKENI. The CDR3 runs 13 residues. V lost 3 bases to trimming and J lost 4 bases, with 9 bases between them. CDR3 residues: CASSPTPATEAFF. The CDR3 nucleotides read TGTGCCAGCTCACCGACCCCGGCCACTGAAGCTTTCTTT.

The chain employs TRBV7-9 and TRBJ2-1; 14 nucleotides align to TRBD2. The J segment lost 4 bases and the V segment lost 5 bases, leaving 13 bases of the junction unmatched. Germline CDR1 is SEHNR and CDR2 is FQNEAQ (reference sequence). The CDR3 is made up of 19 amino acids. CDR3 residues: CASSPSGLAGALNYNEQFF. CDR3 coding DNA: TGTGCCAGCAGCCCCTCGGGACTAGCGGGAGCGCTAAATTACAATGAGCAGTTCTTC.

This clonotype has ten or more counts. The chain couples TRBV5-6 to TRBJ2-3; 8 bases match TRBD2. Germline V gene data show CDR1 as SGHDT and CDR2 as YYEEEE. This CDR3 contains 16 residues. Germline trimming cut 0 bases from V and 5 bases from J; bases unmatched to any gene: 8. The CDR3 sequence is CASSLGVAGGGDTQYF. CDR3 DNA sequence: TGTGCCAGCAGCTTGGGAGTTGCGGGAGGAGGAGATACGCAGTATTTT.

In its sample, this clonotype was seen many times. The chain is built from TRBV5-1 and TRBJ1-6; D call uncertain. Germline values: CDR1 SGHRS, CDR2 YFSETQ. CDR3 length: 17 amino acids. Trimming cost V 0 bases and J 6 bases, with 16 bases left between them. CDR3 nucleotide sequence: TGCGCCAGCAGCTTGGATGCGGCGTCAACCCTTAATTCACCCCTCCACTTT. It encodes CASSLDAASTLNSPLHF.

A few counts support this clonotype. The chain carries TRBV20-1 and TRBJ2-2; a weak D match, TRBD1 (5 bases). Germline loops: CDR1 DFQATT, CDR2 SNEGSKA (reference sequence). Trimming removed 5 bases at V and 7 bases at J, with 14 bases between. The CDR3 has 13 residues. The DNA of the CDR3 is TGCAGTGCTTCCCCAGGGAAAGGCGGGGAGCTGTTTTTT. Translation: CSASPGKGGELFF.

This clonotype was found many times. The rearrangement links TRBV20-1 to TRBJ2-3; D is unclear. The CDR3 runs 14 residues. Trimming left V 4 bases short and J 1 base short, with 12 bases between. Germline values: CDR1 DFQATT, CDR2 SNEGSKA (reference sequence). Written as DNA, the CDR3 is TGCAGTGCTATCCGGAGAAGCGGCACAGATACGCAGTATTTT. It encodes CSAIRRSGTDTQYF.

The CDR3 protein is CATGDYEQYF. The CDR3 region has the DNA TGTGCCACCGGGGACTACGAGCAGTACTTC. This chain links TRBV10-3 with TRBJ2-7; tentative D call: TRBD2 (5 bases). V was shortened by 10 bases and J by 3 bases, with 7 bases between the two germline ends. The germline V gene encodes CDR1 ENHRY and CDR2 SYGVKD. CDR3 length: 10 residues.

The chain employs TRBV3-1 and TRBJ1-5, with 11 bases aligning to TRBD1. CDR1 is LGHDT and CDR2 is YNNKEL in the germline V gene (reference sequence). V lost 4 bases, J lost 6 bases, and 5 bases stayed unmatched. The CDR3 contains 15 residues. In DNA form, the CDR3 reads TGTGCCAGCAGCCCCAGGGACAGGGGGAGTCAGCCCCAGCATTTT. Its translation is CASSPRDRGSQPQHF.

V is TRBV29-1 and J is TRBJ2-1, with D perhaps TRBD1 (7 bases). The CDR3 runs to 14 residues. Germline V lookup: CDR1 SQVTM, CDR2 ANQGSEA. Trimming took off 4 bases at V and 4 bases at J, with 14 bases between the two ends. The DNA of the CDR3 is TGCAGCGTTGCCCGACAGGGAGGTTACAATGAGCAGTTCTTC. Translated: CSVARQGGYNEQFF.

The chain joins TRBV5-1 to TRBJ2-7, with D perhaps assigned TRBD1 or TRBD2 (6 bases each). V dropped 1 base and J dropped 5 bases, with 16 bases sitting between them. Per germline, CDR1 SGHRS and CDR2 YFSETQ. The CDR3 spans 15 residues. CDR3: CASSLWGAIVNEQYF. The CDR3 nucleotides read TGCGCCAGCAGCTTGTGGGGGGCGATAGTAAACGAGCAGTACTTC. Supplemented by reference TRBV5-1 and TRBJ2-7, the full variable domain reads KAGVTQTPRYLIKTRGQQVTLSCSPISGHRSVSWYQQTPGQGLQFLFEYFSETQRNKGNFPGRFSGRQFSNSRSEMNVSTLELGDSALYLCASSLWGAIVNEQYFGPGTRLTVT.

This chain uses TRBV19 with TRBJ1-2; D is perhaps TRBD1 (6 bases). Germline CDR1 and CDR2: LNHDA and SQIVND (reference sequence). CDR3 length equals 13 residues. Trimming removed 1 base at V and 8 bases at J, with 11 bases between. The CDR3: CASSIVGHGGYTF. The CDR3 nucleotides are TGTGCCAGTAGTATAGTGGGACATGGCGGCTACACCTTC.

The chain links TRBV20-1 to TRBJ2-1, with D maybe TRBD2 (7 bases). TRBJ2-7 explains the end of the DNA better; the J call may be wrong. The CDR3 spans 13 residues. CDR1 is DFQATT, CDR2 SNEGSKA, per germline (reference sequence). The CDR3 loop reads CSALGGELDEQYF. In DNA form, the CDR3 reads TGCAGTGCCCTAGGGGGGGAACTGGACGAGCAGTACTTC.

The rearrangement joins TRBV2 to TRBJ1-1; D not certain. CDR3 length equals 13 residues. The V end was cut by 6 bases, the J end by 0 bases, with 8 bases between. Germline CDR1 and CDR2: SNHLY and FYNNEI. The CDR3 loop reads CASRAGVNTEAFF. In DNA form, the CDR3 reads TGTGCCAGCAGAGCGGGAGTGAACACTGAAGCTTTCTTT.